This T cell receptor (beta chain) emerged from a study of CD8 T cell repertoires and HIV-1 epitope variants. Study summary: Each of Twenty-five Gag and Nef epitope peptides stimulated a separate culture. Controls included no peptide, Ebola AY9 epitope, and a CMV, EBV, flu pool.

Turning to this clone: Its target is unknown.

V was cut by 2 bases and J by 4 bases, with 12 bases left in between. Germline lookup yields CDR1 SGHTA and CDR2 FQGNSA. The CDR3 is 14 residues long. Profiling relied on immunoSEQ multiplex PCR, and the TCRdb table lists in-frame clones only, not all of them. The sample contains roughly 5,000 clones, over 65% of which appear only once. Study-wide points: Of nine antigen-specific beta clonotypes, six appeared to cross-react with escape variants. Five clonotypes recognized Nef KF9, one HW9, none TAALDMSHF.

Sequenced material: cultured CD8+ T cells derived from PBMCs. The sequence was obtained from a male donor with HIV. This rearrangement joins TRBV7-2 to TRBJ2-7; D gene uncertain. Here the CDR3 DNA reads TGTGCCAGCAGCTTAAACGTGATTATTTACGAGCAGTACTTC. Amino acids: CASSLNVIIYEQYF.